This T cell receptor beta chain was recorded in a study of response to subunit inactivated influenza vaccine. Study-wide findings and caveats: The authors suggested that every seasonal influenza vaccination recruits few new T cells.

With respect to this clonotype: The antigen remains undetermined.

V lost 0 bases, J lost 12 bases, and 18 bases stayed unmatched. The CDR3 spans 17 residues. Germline V gene sequence: CDR1 DFQATT, CDR2 SNEGSKA (reference sequence). Each CDR3 protein gets one entry after TCRdb re-called the RT-PCR reads with MiXCR. The sample has about 700,000 distinct CDR3 sequences; roughly 13% are singletons. This chain links TRBV20-1 with TRBJ2-1; the match to TRBD2 covers 9 bases. This specimen consisted of PBMCs from blood, obtained 14 days before vaccination. This TCR came from a man aged 45 to 65 who received an inactivated influenza vaccine. The CDR3 nucleotides are TGCAGTGCTAGAGATCGAAGGGGACTAGCCACCCTAGGGTGGCAGTTCTTC. It is translated as CSARDRRGLATLGWQFF.